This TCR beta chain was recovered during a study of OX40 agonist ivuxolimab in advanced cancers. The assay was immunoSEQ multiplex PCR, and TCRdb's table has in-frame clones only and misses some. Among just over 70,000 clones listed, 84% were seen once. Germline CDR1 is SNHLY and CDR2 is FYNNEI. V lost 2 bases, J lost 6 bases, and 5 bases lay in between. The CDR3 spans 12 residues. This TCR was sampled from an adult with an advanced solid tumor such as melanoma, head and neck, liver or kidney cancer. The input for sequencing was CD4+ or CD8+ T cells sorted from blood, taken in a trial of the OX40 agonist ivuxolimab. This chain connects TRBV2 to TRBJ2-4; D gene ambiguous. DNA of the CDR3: TGTGCCAGCAGTGAACAGACAAACATTCAGTACTTC. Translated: CASSEQTNIQYF.